Following are 20 T cell receptor beta chains from one sample sequenced in a study of T cell repertoires in cytomegalovirus infection. One entry per CDR3 protein, called by TCRdb with MiXCR from the reads. The sample includes hundreds of thousands of distinct CDR3 sequences, 15% to 20% of them seen just once. Specimen: PBMCs. The origin of the receptors is a human donor in good health (CMV status not recorded). Some clones in this sample may be carry-over from other donors' samples.

This clonotype occurred many times. CDR3 DNA sequence: TGTGCCAGCAGCTTAGGCGGGTGGTCAGTCTCTGGAAACACCATATATTTT. Amino acids: CASSLGGWSVSGNTIYF. This rearrangement joins TRBV7-2 to TRBJ1-3; D is unresolved. CDR3 size: 17 residues. The V end lost 1 base, the J end lost 0 bases, and 13 bases lay between the germline ends. Germline-derived CDR1 and CDR2 are SGHTA and FQGNSA.

This chain uses TRBV7-6 with TRBJ1-1; D remains ambiguous. V lost 5 bases, J lost 3 bases, and 10 bases lay in between. The length of the CDR3 is 13 residues. Germline V lookup: CDR1 SGHVS, CDR2 FNYEAQ. In DNA form, the CDR3 reads TGTGCCAGCAGCGCCGGGAGCCACACTGAAGCTTTCTTT. Translating gives CASSAGSHTEAFF.

The sample holds many counts of this clonotype. The rearrangement joins TRBV20-1 to TRBJ2-3; TRBD2 is a possible D gene (6 bases). Per germline, CDR1 DFQATT and CDR2 SNEGSKA (reference sequence). V lost 6 bases and J 0 bases, leaving 10 bases between the germline ends. CDR3 length: 13 residues. CDR3 protein: CSAPGTSTDTQYF. CDR3 DNA sequence: TGCAGTGCCCCCGGGACTAGCACAGATACGCAGTATTTT.

This clonotype appeared many times. The chain uses TRBV7-2 and TRBJ2-3, with 7 bases identical to TRBD2. V lost 3 bases, J lost 0 bases, and 3 bases stayed unmatched. CDR1 and CDR2 from the germline V gene are SGHTA and FQGNSA. This CDR3 is built from 15 residues. The CDR3 sequence is CASSLGGFSTDTQYF. CDR3 bases: TGTGCCAGCAGCTTGGGGGGGTTTAGCACAGATACGCAGTATTTT.

V is TRBV12-3 or TRBV12-4 and J is TRBJ2-1; possible D gene TRBD1, 6 bases. The CDR3 contains 16 residues. Trimming pared 5 bases from V and 2 bases from J, leaving 16 bases between. The chain's CDR3 is CASSRTGTNPYNEQFF. CDR3 sequence (DNA): TGTGCCAGCAGTCGGACCGGGACAAACCCCTACAATGAGCAGTTCTTC.

This chain uses TRBV12-3 or TRBV12-4 with TRBJ1-1; D might be TRBD1 (5 bases). The CDR3 covers 13 residues. V lost 7 bases to trimming and J lost 6 bases, with 15 bases between them. The DNA for the CDR3 is TGTGCCAGCACTCCCTTCATGGGGGCTGAAGCTTTCTTT. It specifies CASTPFMGAEAFF.

This clonotype was found many times. The rearrangement joins TRBV7-2 to TRBJ2-3, with D possibly TRBD2 on 5 matching bases. CDR1 SGHTA and CDR2 FQGNSA come from the germline V gene. There are 15 residues in the CDR3. Between the trimmed V and J ends, which lost 1 base and 2 bases, there was a span of 10 bases. The CDR3 loop is CASSLVYGITDTQYF. The CDR3 DNA is TGTGCCAGCAGCTTAGTGTACGGGATCACAGATACGCAGTATTTT. The full variable domain, completed using reference TRBV7-2 and TRBJ2-3, is GAGVSQSPSNKVTEKGKDVELRCDPISGHTALYWYRQSLGQGLEFLIYFQGNSAPDKSGLPSDRFSAERTGGSVSTLTIQRTQQEDSAVYLCASSLVYGITDTQYFGPGTRLTVL.

This clonotype was detected ten times or more. The chain is built from TRBV6-6 and TRBJ1-2; TRBD1 might be the D (6 bases). This CDR3 is built from 16 residues. Trimming pared 0 bases from V and 4 bases from J, leaving 15 bases between. Germline V gene sequence: CDR1 MNHNY, CDR2 SVGAGI (reference sequence). The DNA of the CDR3 is TGTGCCAGCAGTTACTCGAGGGCAGGGGAAAGCTATGGCTACACCTTC. The encoded protein is CASSYSRAGESYGYTF.

This clonotype was detected many times. The chain uses TRBV2 and TRBJ2-5, with D uncertain. Germline assignment: CDR1 SNHLY and CDR2 FYNNEI. V was pared by 2 bases and J by 2 bases, with 6 bases between. The CDR3 length is 13 residues. The CDR3 loop is CASSERVQETQYF. CDR3 nucleotide sequence: TGTGCCAGCAGTGAAAGGGTACAAGAGACCCAGTACTTC. The whole variable domain, filled in from reference TRBV2 and TRBJ2-5, reads EPEVTQTPSHQVTQMGQEVILRCVPISNHLYFYWYRQILGQKVEFLVSFYNNEISEKSEIFDDQFSVERPDGSNFTLKIRSTKLEDSAMYFCASSERVQETQYFGPGTRLLVL.

The chain has TRBV5-5 and TRBJ2-1; TRBD2 agrees at 7 bases. Trimming took 2 bases from V and 5 from J; bases not matched to a gene: 7. CDR1 SGHKS and CDR2 YYEKEE come from the germline V gene (reference sequence). The CDR3 runs 15 residues. The CDR3 nucleotides read TGTGCCAGCAGCTTCCGGGACTACCGCAACAATGAGCAGTTCTTC. This encodes CASSFRDYRNNEQFF.

This clonotype was detected only a few times. CDR3 in amino acids: CASSQQQVLATEAFF. In DNA form, the CDR3 reads TGTGCCAGCAGTCAGCAACAGGTCTTGGCCACTGAAGCTTTCTTT. V is TRBV6-1 and J is TRBJ1-1, with D maybe TRBD1 (5 bases). The CDR3 is 15 amino acids. Germline assignment: CDR1 MNHNS and CDR2 SASEGT. Trimming took 5 bases from V and 4 from J, leaving 17 bases between them.

This clonotype was seen more than once but under ten times. This sequence may be a read error, since a much larger clone differs from it by one base. The J gene is TRBJ1-1, the V gene TRBV6-5; no firm D call. V was clipped by 2 bases and J by 1 base, with 5 bases between them. The CDR3 consists of 13 residues. Germline CDR1 and CDR2: MNHEY and SVGAGI. CDR3 sequence reads: CASSYNRNTEAFF. For the CDR3, the DNA is TGTGCCAGCAGTTACAACAGGAACACTGAAGCTTTCTTT.

This clonotype was seen ten or more times. This chain joins TRBV7-2 and TRBJ2-7; no clear D gene. V was cut by 1 base and J by 7 bases, with 5 bases left in between. The CDR3 loop spans 11 amino acids. Germline V gene sequence: CDR1 SGHTA, CDR2 FQGNSA. The CDR3 reads CASSLGREQYF. CDR3 sequence (DNA): TGTGCCAGCAGCTTAGGGCGGGAGCAGTACTTC. Full variable domain (rest looked up from reference TRBV7-2 and TRBJ2-7): GAGVSQSPSNKVTEKGKDVELRCDPISGHTALYWYRQSLGQGLEFLIYFQGNSAPDKSGLPSDRFSAERTGGSVSTLTIQRTQQEDSAVYLCASSLGREQYFGPGTRLTVT.

The chain is built from TRBV5-4 and TRBJ1-2; D remains ambiguous. V lost 3 bases to trimming and J lost 5 bases, with 17 bases between them. Germline V CDR1 and CDR2: SGHNT, YYREEE (reference sequence). This CDR3 comprises 15 residues. CDR3 in DNA: TGTGCCAGCAGCTCCTCGATGGCTCTAGGATATGGCTACACCTTC. Its protein is CASSSSMALGYGYTF.

This chain joins TRBV4-1 and TRBJ1-1; 10 bases map to TRBD1. The germline V gene has CDR1 MGHRA and CDR2 YSYEKL. After removal of 2 bases from V and 6 bases from J, the junction contained 9 bases not matched to a gene. This CDR3 spans 16 amino acids. Here the CDR3 DNA reads TGCGCCAGCAGCCAAAGACAGGGGGCGCGGGTCGCTGAAGCTTTCTTT. Protein sequence: CASSQRQGARVAEAFF.

This clonotype was detected only a few times. This sequence joins TRBV7-3 and TRBJ2-7, with 10 bases lining up with TRBD1. The CDR3 loop spans 15 amino acids. Losses at the gene ends were 2 bases for V and 6 bases for J; bases not matched to a gene: 7. CDR1 and CDR2 from the germline V gene are SGHTA and FQGTGA. For the CDR3, the DNA is TGTGCCAGCAGCTTATCGGGACAGGGGCCTCCCGAGCAGTACTTC. Protein sequence: CASSLSGQGPPEQYF.

The sample holds many counts of this clonotype. The V call is TRBV7-9, the J call TRBJ2-6, with 7 nucleotides matching TRBD1. V was pared by 3 bases and J by 0 bases, with 5 bases of the junction left unmatched. This CDR3 is built from 17 residues. CDR1 and CDR2 from the germline V gene are SEHNR and FQNEAQ (reference sequence). CDR3 in amino acids: CASSLGNRGSGANVLTF. The CDR3 bases are TGTGCCAGCAGCTTGGGGAACAGGGGCTCTGGGGCCAACGTCCTGACTTTC.

This clonotype has more than one count but fewer than ten. The chain has TRBV4-2 and TRBJ1-2; perhaps TRBD1 as D (5 bases). The CDR3 covers 15 residues. V lost 2 bases, J lost 4 bases, and 14 bases lay in between. Per germline, CDR1 LGHNA and CDR2 YNFKEQ. The CDR3 protein is CASSQPGPGPYGYTF. The CDR3 DNA sequence: TGTGCCAGCAGCCAACCGGGACCGGGGCCCTATGGCTACACCTTC.

This clonotype was detected ten times or more. The chain has TRBV7-2 and TRBJ1-2; TRBD1 agrees at 8 bases. The CDR3 runs 14 residues. J was trimmed by 9 bases and V by 5 bases; bases with no gene match: 11. Germline CDR1 and CDR2: SGHTA and FQGNSA. Here the CDR3 DNA reads TGTGCCAGCAGCCCAGAGACAGGGGCTTTGCGCTACACCTTC. Translation gives CASSPETGALRYTF.

The chain couples TRBV2 to TRBJ2-3; D is perhaps TRBD1 or TRBD2 (5 bases each). The germline V and J ends were trimmed by 7 bases and 0 bases, with 11 bases remaining between them. The CDR3 runs to 14 residues. From germline, CDR1 is SNHLY and CDR2 FYNNEI. This CDR3 is CASTWGSSTDTQYF. CDR3 DNA: TGTGCCAGCACCTGGGGGTCTAGCACAGATACGCAGTATTTT.